This T cell receptor beta chain was sequenced for a study of blood T cell repertoires in COVID-19. This clone was seen many times. Deletions cut 3 bases from V and 1 base from J, with 2 bases between. Germline V CDR1 and CDR2: GTSNPN, SVGIG (reference sequence). The CDR3 loop spans 11 amino acids. Per the authors' pipeline: Estimation of nucleated cell counts was performed using reference gene primer amplification. Profiled with immunoSEQ multiplex PCR; TCRdb holds only in-frame clones, not every one. The D gene and trimming were derived from the DNA, and the V and J assignments and clone size from that table. The sample has about 190,000 clones, roughly 84% seen once. Participant ages covered about 18 to 95 years across 25 or so US areas. Cohorts were assigned according to the clinical history that participants reported. Either two negative PCRs, clearance, or symptom resolution qualified Cohort 3 donors as recovered.

The source of this sequence is a woman in her twenties or thirties who had recovered from COVID-19. Sample: PBMCs or T cells enriched from blood (not recorded which). The chain is built from TRBV30 and TRBJ2-3; no definite D call. CDR3: CAWSGTDTQYF. The CDR3 nucleotides are TGTGCCTGGAGCGGCACAGATACGCAGTATTTT.